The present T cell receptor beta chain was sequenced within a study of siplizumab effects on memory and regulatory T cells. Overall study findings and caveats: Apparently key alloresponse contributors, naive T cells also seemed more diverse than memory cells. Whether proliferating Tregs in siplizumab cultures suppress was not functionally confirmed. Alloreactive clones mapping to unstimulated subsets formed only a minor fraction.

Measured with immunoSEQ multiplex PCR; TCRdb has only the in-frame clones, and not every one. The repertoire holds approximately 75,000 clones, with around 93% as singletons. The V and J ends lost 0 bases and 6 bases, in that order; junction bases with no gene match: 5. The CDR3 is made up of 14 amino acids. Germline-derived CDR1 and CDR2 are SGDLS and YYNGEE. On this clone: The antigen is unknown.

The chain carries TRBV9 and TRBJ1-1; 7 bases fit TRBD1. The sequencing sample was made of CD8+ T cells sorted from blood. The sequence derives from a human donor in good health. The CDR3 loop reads CASSVGGGSAEAFF. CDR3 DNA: TGTGCCAGCAGCGTAGGAGGGGGCAGCGCTGAAGCTTTCTTT.